These 28 T cell receptor beta chains were sequenced from one sample in a study of T cell responses to AZD1222 COVID-19 vaccine. Method: immunoSEQ multiplex PCR; TCRdb's copy keeps in-frame clones and lacks some. The sample lists 100,000 to 120,000 clones; around 93% were seen once. The specimen comprised peripheral blood, sampled 28 days after the second AZD1222 dose. The receptors were gathered from an adult who received the AZD1222 COVID-19 vaccine.

The chain recombines TRBV6-5 with TRBJ1-4, with unresolved D. CDR1 MNHEY and CDR2 SVGAGI come from the germline V gene. This CDR3 is built from 14 residues. V was shortened by 10 bases and J by 0 bases, with 12 bases between the two germline ends. The CDR3 DNA reads TGTGCCACGTCCGGGAGGACAACTAATGAAAAACTGTTTTTT. As protein: CATSGRTTNEKLFF.

The V and J genes are TRBV6-2 or TRBV6-3 and TRBJ1-2; D gene ambiguous. The CDR3 extends over 12 amino acids. Germline V gives CDR1 MNHEY, CDR2 SVGEGT. Deletions cut 2 bases from V and 1 base from J, with 2 bases between. The CDR3 region is CASSYNNYGYTF. DNA for the CDR3: TGTGCCAGCAGTTACAATAACTATGGCTACACCTTC.

The chain uses TRBV12-3 or TRBV12-4 and TRBJ1-6, with a weak D call TRBD1 (5 bases). CDR3 length: 12 amino acids. V lost 5 bases to trimming and J lost 13 bases, with 12 bases between them. The CDR3 sequence: CASSAWGRPLHF. In DNA, the CDR3 is TGTGCCAGCAGTGCATGGGGGAGGCCCCTCCACTTT.

J is TRBJ2-1 and V is TRBV10-3; 12 bases are shared with TRBD2. V was pared by 6 bases and J by 7 bases, with 10 bases of the junction left unmatched. The CDR3 contains 16 residues. CDR1 is ENHRY and CDR2 is SYGVKD in the germline V gene. CDR3 DNA: TGTGCCATCAGGGAGACTAGCGGGAGTTCTATGAATGAGCAGTTCTTC. Its translation: CAIRETSGSSMNEQFF.

CDR3 region: CASSLVRDETQYF. In nucleotides, the CDR3 is TGTGCCAGCAGCTTAGTTCGGGATGAGACCCAGTACTTC. The V call is TRBV7-2, the J call TRBJ2-5; tentatively, D is TRBD2 (5 bases). V gave up 1 base and J gave up 5 bases, with 8 bases separating them. Germline V gene sequence: CDR1 SGHTA, CDR2 FQGNSA. CDR3 length: 13 residues.

The chain links TRBV6-4 to TRBJ2-3; 10 nucleotides align to TRBD2. This CDR3 is 16 amino acids long. Germline CDR1 reads MRHNA; CDR2 reads SNTAGT. Germline trimming cut 3 bases from V and 1 base from J; bases unmatched to any gene: 4. The CDR3 bases are TGTGCCAGCAGTGAAACCGGGACTAGCGGCACAGATACGCAGTATTTT. Translated, it gives CASSETGTSGTDTQYF.

CDR3: CASSLGRINYGYTF. The CDR3 bases are TGTGCCAGTAGTCTAGGGCGAATTAACTATGGCTACACCTTC. The chain uses TRBV19 and TRBJ1-2, with D unresolved. V lost 5 bases and J 1 base, leaving 11 bases between the germline ends. The germline V gene has CDR1 LNHDA and CDR2 SQIVND (reference sequence). The CDR3 is 14 residues long.

The rearrangement uses TRBV5-1 and TRBJ1-2; D call uncertain. Germline assignment: CDR1 SGHRS and CDR2 YFSETQ. The length of the CDR3 is 15 residues. The V gene lost 1 base and the J gene lost 7 bases, with 17 bases spanning the gap. CDR3 protein: CASSLSVTPLSGYTF. DNA of the CDR3: TGCGCCAGCAGCTTGAGCGTCACCCCTCTATCTGGCTACACCTTC.

J is TRBJ2-3 and V is TRBV4-1, with 9 bases identical to TRBD2. The CDR3 extends over 17 amino acids. Germline lookup yields CDR1 MGHRA and CDR2 YSYEKL. The V segment lost 3 bases and the J segment 9 bases; nucleotides outside the gene matches: 16. The CDR3 nucleotides read TGCGCCAGCAGCCAGCCTGACTCCGGACTAGCGAAGGGGACGCAGTATTTT. Translated, it gives CASSQPDSGLAKGTQYF.

This chain uses TRBV11-2 with TRBJ2-7; TRBD2 matches at 12 bases. V gave up 5 bases and J gave up 4 bases; unmatched junction bases: 3. The CDR3 consists of 14 residues. CDR1 and CDR2 from the germline V gene are SGHAT and FQNNGV. As DNA, the CDR3 is TGTGCCAGCAGCCCACTAGCGGGAGGTTACGAGCAGTACTTC. Protein sequence: CASSPLAGGYEQYF.

The V and J genes are TRBV7-9 and TRBJ2-7; D call uncertain. The length of the CDR3 is 13 residues. The germline gives CDR1 SEHNR, CDR2 FQNEAQ (reference sequence). V shed 5 bases and J shed 7 bases, with 15 bases lying between them. The CDR3 loop reads CASSPGPLGEQYF. The CDR3 region has the DNA TGTGCCAGCAGCCCCGGCCCTCTGGGGGAGCAGTACTTC.

This chain connects TRBV7-6 to TRBJ2-7, with 7 bases that match TRBD2. The V segment lost 1 base and the J segment 6 bases; nucleotides outside the gene matches: 6. The CDR3 spans 14 residues. CDR1 is SGHVS and CDR2 is FNYEAQ in the germline V gene. CDR3 residues: CASSLVAGGGEQYF. The CDR3 DNA follows: TGTGCCAGCAGCTTAGTGGCGGGCGGGGGCGAGCAGTACTTC.

The chain employs TRBV7-9 and TRBJ1-4; 7 nucleotides match TRBD1. J gave up 8 bases and V 5 bases, and 11 bases lay outside the gene matches. The germline gives CDR1 SEHNR, CDR2 FQNEAQ (reference sequence). The CDR3 consists of 15 residues. CDR3 in DNA: TGTGCCAGCAGCCCCCGACAGGGATTAGGGGAAAAACTGTTTTTT. Its translation is CASSPRQGLGEKLFF.

The rearrangement uses TRBV19 and TRBJ2-1; no firm D call. V shed 2 bases and J shed 0 bases, with 14 bases lying between them. The CDR3 sequence is 17 residues long. CDR1 is LNHDA and CDR2 is SQIVND in the germline V gene (reference sequence). This chain's CDR3 is CASSISALNPSYNEQFF. The CDR3 nucleotides read TGTGCCAGTAGTATAAGCGCTCTTAACCCCTCCTACAATGAGCAGTTCTTC.

The chain recombines TRBV7-9 with TRBJ2-5, with 10 bases lining up with TRBD2. V dropped 5 bases and J dropped 9; count of bases not matched to a gene: 9. The CDR3 runs to 14 residues. Germline V gives CDR1 SEHNR, CDR2 FQNEAQ (reference sequence). CDR3 protein: CASSGSGRASAQYF. The CDR3 nucleotides read TGTGCCAGCAGCGGGAGCGGGAGGGCGTCGGCCCAGTACTTC.

V usage is TRBV5-1 and J usage is TRBJ1-1; TRBD1 might be the D (5 bases). With 5 bases removed from V and 3 bases from J, the gap between germline ends came to 14 bases. The CDR3 spans 14 residues. Germline lookup yields CDR1 SGHRS and CDR2 YFSETQ. CDR3 nucleotides: TGCGCCAGCAGGACCGGGGGTTTCGACACTGAAGCTTTCTTT. Residues: CASRTGGFDTEAFF. Based on the CDR3 plus reference TRBV5-1 and TRBJ1-1, the full variable domain is KAGVTQTPRYLIKTRGQQVTLSCSPISGHRSVSWYQQTPGQGLQFLFEYFSETQRNKGNFPGRFSGRQFSNSRSEMNVSTLELGDSALYLCASRTGGFDTEAFFGQGTRLTVV.

This chain joins TRBV20-1 and TRBJ1-1; a possible D gene is TRBD1 (5 bases). This CDR3 region has 11 residues. CDR1 and CDR2 (germline): DFQATT, SNEGSKA (reference sequence). V was trimmed by 7 bases and J by 5 bases, leaving 11 bases between them. CDR3 protein: CSVWRGTEAFF. CDR3 in DNA: TGCAGTGTCTGGAGGGGTACTGAAGCTTTCTTT.

This chain links TRBV27 with TRBJ1-1; 7 bases match TRBD1. The CDR3 loop spans 15 amino acids. Germline loops: CDR1 MNHEY, CDR2 SMNVEV (reference sequence). Germline trimming cut 6 bases from V and 0 bases from J; bases unmatched to any gene: 7. CDR3: CASSLDRLMNTEAFF. For the CDR3, the DNA is TGTGCCAGCAGCCTGGACAGGCTCATGAACACTGAAGCTTTCTTT.

The gene calls are TRBV6-4 and TRBJ2-3, with TRBD2 matching 10 bases. Germline V lookup: CDR1 MRHNA, CDR2 SNTAGT. The CDR3 length is 15 residues. Germline trimming cut 3 bases from V and 4 bases from J; bases unmatched to any gene: 4. The CDR3 nucleotides are TGTGCCAGCAGTGATAAGCGGGAGGGTGCAGATACGCAGTATTTT. It specifies CASSDKREGADTQYF.

This chain connects TRBV7-6 to TRBJ1-1; the match to TRBD1 covers 7 bases. With 5 bases clipped from V and 7 bases from J, the junction kept 7 bases outside the gene matches. There are 13 residues in the CDR3. Germline loops: CDR1 SGHVS, CDR2 FNYEAQ. The CDR3 sequence: CASSPTGAFEAFF. The CDR3 nucleotides are TGTGCCAGCAGCCCTACAGGGGCTTTTGAAGCTTTCTTT.

The chain employs TRBV7-9 and TRBJ2-1; 10 bases align to TRBD1. V trimming: 1 base; J trimming: 3 bases; junction bases outside the gene matches: 6. The CDR3 sequence is 17 residues long. From germline, CDR1 is SEHNR and CDR2 FQNEAQ (reference sequence). Here the CDR3 reads CASSLVPGTGVYNEQFF. In nucleotides, the CDR3 is TGTGCCAGCAGCTTAGTTCCCGGGACAGGGGTCTACAATGAGCAGTTCTTC.

The V gene is TRBV7-9, the J gene TRBJ2-3, with D tentatively TRBD2 (6 bases). Germline lookup yields CDR1 SEHNR and CDR2 FQNEAQ (reference sequence). Trimming pared 7 bases from V and 0 bases from J, leaving 14 bases between. The CDR3 is 15 amino acids. CDR3 in DNA: TGTGCCAGCAAAATAGGGAGGTTTAGCACAGATACGCAGTATTTT. As protein: CASKIGRFSTDTQYF.

V and J are TRBV18 and TRBJ2-7; D not resolved. V was trimmed by 3 bases and J by 0 bases, leaving 12 bases between them. This CDR3 is built from 15 residues. Germline loops: CDR1 KGHSH, CDR2 LQKENI. CDR3 nucleotides: TGTGCCAGCTCACCTTCCAGGATGGGCTCCTACGAGCAGTACTTC. Encoded protein: CASSPSRMGSYEQYF.

The chain carries TRBV28 and TRBJ1-2; no clear D gene. Trimming removed 2 bases from V and 4 bases from J, with 14 bases in between. CDR1 is MDHEN, CDR2 SYDVKM, per germline. This CDR3 is 15 amino acids long. CDR3 coding DNA: TGTGCCAGCAGTTTAATAAGGCGAGGAGGCTATGGCTACACCTTC. Translating it yields CASSLIRRGGYGYTF.

The chain combines TRBV7-9 with TRBJ2-1, with D possibly being TRBD2 (6 bases). This CDR3 has 15 residues. Germline V gene sequence: CDR1 SEHNR, CDR2 FQNEAQ (reference sequence). Trimming stripped 5 bases from V and 3 bases from J, with 14 bases between. CDR3 DNA sequence: TGTGCCAGCAGCCTTACCGCGGACTACTACAATGAGCAGTTCTTC. It codes for CASSLTADYYNEQFF.

This sequence joins TRBV12-3 or TRBV12-4 and TRBJ1-5; the D gene is possibly TRBD1 (6 bases). The CDR3 has 13 amino acids. Trimming took off 6 bases at V and 4 bases at J, with 10 bases between the two ends. The DNA for the CDR3 is TGTGCCAGCAGACAGGGTCGAAATCAGCCCCAGCATTTT. Its translation is CASRQGRNQPQHF.

The chain uses TRBV7-9 and TRBJ1-2; tentatively, D is TRBD1 (5 bases). Looked up from germline, CDR1 is SEHNR and CDR2 is FQNEAQ (reference sequence). The CDR3 sequence is 16 residues long. V lost 4 bases and J lost 2, with 17 bases in between. Here the CDR3 reads CASSSLTGTANYGYTF. DNA for the CDR3: TGTGCCAGCAGCTCCCTAACCGGGACCGCGAACTATGGCTACACCTTC.

The rearrangement uses TRBV19 and TRBJ2-2; D is undetermined. The ends were cut back, 3 bases at V and 5 bases at J, with 13 bases in the middle. Looked up from germline, CDR1 is LNHDA and CDR2 is SQIVND (reference sequence). CDR3 length: 15 residues. CDR3 DNA: TGTGCCAGTAGTATTAGTTCACTTTTAACCGGGGAGCTGTTTTTT. It encodes CASSISSLLTGELFF.